This entry features one TCR beta chain sequence. Its specificity is not known. This record belongs to a study of T-cell reconstitution after alpha-beta-depleted transplantation in children. Study observations and caveats: It was reported that alpha-beta T cells came from several hundred expanded graft clones (about two months after transplant). Most T-cell counts and diversity one year after the transplant came from T cells that were newly produced. The study traced high day-60 TCRbeta diversity in some patients to surviving recipient T cells and thymic progenitors.

V lost 4 bases and J 10 bases, leaving 17 bases between the germline ends. This CDR3 region has 14 residues. The germline V gene has CDR1 SEHNR and CDR2 FQNEAQ (reference sequence). Molecular barcoding with unique molecular identifiers was used for the TCRbeta library. TCRdb fed the PCR reads into MiXCR, producing one record per CDR3 protein. The sample includes about 980,000 distinct CDR3 sequences, roughly 29% seen only once; the top ten take about 28%. This clonotype originated in a boy less than two years old who had a stem cell transplant for SCID, so the T cells may come from the graft donor. Sequenced material: PBMCs, mostly from graft donor cells, taken 360 days after TCRalphabeta/CD19-depleted stem cell transplant. V usage is TRBV7-9 and J usage is TRBJ2-1; unclear D gene. CDR3 nucleotides: TGTGCCAGCAGCTCACCAGTCCCGCGCTGGGAGCAGTTCTTC. It translates to CASSSPVPRWEQFF.